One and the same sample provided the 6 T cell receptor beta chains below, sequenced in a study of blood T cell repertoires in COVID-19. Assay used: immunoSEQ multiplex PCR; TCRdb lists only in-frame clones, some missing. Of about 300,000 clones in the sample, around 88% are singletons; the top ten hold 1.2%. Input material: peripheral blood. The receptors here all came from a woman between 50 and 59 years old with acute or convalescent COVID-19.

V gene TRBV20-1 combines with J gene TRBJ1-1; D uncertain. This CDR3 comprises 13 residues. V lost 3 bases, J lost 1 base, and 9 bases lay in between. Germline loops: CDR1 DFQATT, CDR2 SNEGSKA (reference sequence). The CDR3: CSASPGENTEAFF. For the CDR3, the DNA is TGCAGTGCTAGTCCGGGAGAGAACACTGAAGCTTTCTTT.

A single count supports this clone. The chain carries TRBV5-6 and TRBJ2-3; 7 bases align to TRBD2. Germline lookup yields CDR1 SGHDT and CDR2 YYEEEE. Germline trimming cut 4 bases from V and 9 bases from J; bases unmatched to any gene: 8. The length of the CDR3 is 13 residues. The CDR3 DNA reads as TGTGCCAGCAGCGGGCAGAGCGGGGAGACGCAGTATTTT. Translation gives CASSGQSGETQYF.

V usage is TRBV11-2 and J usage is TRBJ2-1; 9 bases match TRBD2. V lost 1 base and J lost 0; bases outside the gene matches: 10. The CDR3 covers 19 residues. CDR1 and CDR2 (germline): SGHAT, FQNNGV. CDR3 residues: CASSLGLRGGQLSYNEQFF. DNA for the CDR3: TGTGCCAGCAGCTTAGGGCTGCGGGGGGGGCAACTCTCCTACAATGAGCAGTTCTTC.

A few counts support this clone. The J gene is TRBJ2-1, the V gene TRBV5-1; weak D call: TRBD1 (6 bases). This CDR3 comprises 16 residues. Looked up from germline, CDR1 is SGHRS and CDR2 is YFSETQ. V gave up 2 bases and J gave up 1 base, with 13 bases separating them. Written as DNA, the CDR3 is TGCGCCAGCAGCTTCCGAGCAGGGGCATCCTACAATGAGCAGTTCTTC. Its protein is CASSFRAGASYNEQFF.

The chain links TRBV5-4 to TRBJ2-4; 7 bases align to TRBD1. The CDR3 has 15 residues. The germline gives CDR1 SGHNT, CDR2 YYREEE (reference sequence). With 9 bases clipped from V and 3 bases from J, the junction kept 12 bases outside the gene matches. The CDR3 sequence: CATSRATGVKNIQYF. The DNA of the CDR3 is TGTGCCACATCTCGGGCCACAGGGGTCAAAAACATTCAGTACTTC.

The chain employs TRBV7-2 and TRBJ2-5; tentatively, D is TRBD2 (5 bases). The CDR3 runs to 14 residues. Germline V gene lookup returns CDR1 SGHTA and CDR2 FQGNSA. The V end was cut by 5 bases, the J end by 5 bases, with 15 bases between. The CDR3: CASSREGSLETQYF. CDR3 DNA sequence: TGTGCCAGCAGCCGCGAGGGCAGTTTGGAGACCCAGTACTTC.